Listed here are 28 T cell receptor beta chains from one sample, sequenced in a study of T cell changes during pregnancy in multiple sclerosis. Using immunoSEQ multiplex PCR, the repertoire was profiled, and TCRdb retains in-frame clones only, with some absent. The data hold around 12,000 clones, with around 88% observed a single time. The sample consisted of CD8+ T cells from peripheral blood mononuclear cells, taken in the second trimester of pregnancy. These receptors originate from a female donor in good health, enrolled as a control in a pregnancy study.

V is TRBV5-4 and J is TRBJ2-7; TRBD2 aligns across 7 bases. V dropped 1 base and J dropped 7; count of bases not matched to a gene: 11. The CDR3 extends over 15 amino acids. Germline CDR1 and CDR2: SGHNT and YYREEE (reference sequence). The CDR3 here is CASSLYPGLGREQYF. The CDR3 region has the DNA TGTGCCAGCAGCTTGTATCCAGGACTAGGTCGGGAGCAGTACTTC.

V is TRBV10-3 and J is TRBJ2-1; 8 bases map to TRBD2. Germline V lookup: CDR1 ENHRY, CDR2 SYGVKD. The J segment lost 10 bases and the V segment lost 1 base, leaving 6 bases of the junction unmatched. This CDR3 region has 14 residues. CDR3 in amino acids: CAISEWVAGKEQFF. The CDR3 DNA sequence: TGTGCCATCAGTGAGTGGGTAGCGGGAAAGGAGCAGTTCTTC.

The rearrangement links TRBV7-6 to TRBJ2-7, with D tentatively TRBD1 (7 bases). Trimming cost V 5 bases and J 6 bases, with 20 bases left between them. Germline values: CDR1 SGHVS, CDR2 FNYEAQ. The CDR3 contains 15 residues. CDR3 in DNA: TGTGCCAGCAGCGGCGGGACAGCAGGGGCCCTCGAGCAGTACTTC. As protein: CASSGGTAGALEQYF.

V gene TRBV6-1 combines with J gene TRBJ1-3; TRBD1 is a possible D gene (5 bases). V lost 1 base and J 9 bases, leaving 10 bases between the germline ends. CDR1 MNHNS and CDR2 SASEGT come from the germline V gene. The CDR3 is 13 residues long. The CDR3 bases are TGTGCCAGCAGTGAAGTGGACCAGGGCACCATATATTTT. It is translated as CASSEVDQGTIYF.

V gene TRBV30 combines with J gene TRBJ2-1; perhaps TRBD1 as D (6 bases). The V gene lost 3 bases and the J gene lost 12 bases, with 21 bases spanning the gap. The CDR3 has 14 amino acids. Germline values: CDR1 GTSNPN, CDR2 SVGIG (reference sequence). CDR3 amino acids: CAWSAGLGAVGQFF. The DNA of the CDR3 is TGTGCCTGGAGCGCCGGGCTGGGGGCGGTGGGGCAGTTCTTC.

The J gene is TRBJ2-7, the V gene TRBV27; D may be TRBD2 (5 bases). CDR1 is MNHEY and CDR2 is SMNVEV in the germline V gene (reference sequence). This CDR3 region has 15 residues. V gave up 6 bases and J gave up 5 bases, with 20 bases separating them. CDR3 amino acids: CASRPTEGWADEQYF. CDR3 DNA: TGTGCCAGCAGACCAACTGAGGGCTGGGCGGACGAGCAGTACTTC.

In DNA, the CDR3 is TGTGCCAGCAGTGGACATAGCGGGGGGCCGGGTGATACGCAGTATTTT. Amino acids: CASSGHSGGPGDTQYF. V gene TRBV6-1 combines with J gene TRBJ2-3; 10 positions agree with TRBD2. The length of the CDR3 is 16 residues. The V gene end was trimmed by 4 bases and the J gene end by 6 bases; junction bases not matched to a gene: 10. The germline CDR1 and CDR2 sequences are MNHNS and SASEGT.

V usage is TRBV4-3 and J usage is TRBJ2-1; D ambiguous. The CDR3 extends over 15 amino acids. V was cut by 1 base and J by 5 bases, with 12 bases left in between. Germline CDR1 is LGHNA and CDR2 is YSLEER. CDR3 in amino acids: CASSQAKRPNNEQFF. Written as DNA, the CDR3 is TGCGCCAGCAGCCAAGCGAAGCGACCAAACAATGAGCAGTTCTTC.

The chain joins TRBV19 to TRBJ2-1; 8 nucleotides align to TRBD2. The germline V gene encodes CDR1 LNHDA and CDR2 SQIVND (reference sequence). Trimming at V came to 2 bases and at J to 2 bases, leaving 2 bases not matched to a gene. The CDR3 is made up of 15 amino acids. The CDR3 protein is CASSITSGTYNEQFF. CDR3 nucleotide sequence: TGTGCCAGTAGTATAACTAGCGGCACCTACAATGAGCAGTTCTTC.

The chain recombines TRBV7-2 with TRBJ2-1, with 14 bases that match TRBD2. With V trimmed by 4 bases and J by 7 bases, 3 bases remained unmatched. This CDR3 contains 15 residues. The germline gives CDR1 SGHTA, CDR2 FQGNSA. The CDR3 loop reads CASSWGLAGANEQFF. The CDR3 DNA reads TGTGCCAGCAGCTGGGGACTAGCGGGAGCGAATGAGCAGTTCTTC.

V is TRBV6-1 and J is TRBJ2-3; a weak D match, TRBD1 (6 bases). Deletions cut 2 bases from V and 2 bases from J, with 11 bases between. CDR1 and CDR2 (germline): MNHNS, SASEGT. The CDR3 loop spans 15 amino acids. CDR3 amino acids: CASSERDTFTDTQYF. CDR3 in DNA: TGTGCCAGCAGTGAACGGGACACTTTCACAGATACGCAGTATTTT.

This clone was counted a few times. The chain employs TRBV30 and TRBJ1-1, with TRBD1 identical over 9 bases. This CDR3 region has 9 residues. V lost 8 bases and J lost 11; bases outside the gene matches: 3. From germline, CDR1 is GTSNPN and CDR2 SVGIG (reference sequence). The CDR3 coding sequence is TGTGCCGGACAGGGGTTGGCTTTCTTT. It is translated as CAGQGLAFF.

The chain combines TRBV6-5 with TRBJ2-7, with D unresolved. The V gene lost 0 bases and the J gene lost 2 bases, with 11 bases spanning the gap. The CDR3 sequence is 15 residues long. Germline assignment: CDR1 MNHEY and CDR2 SVGAGI. The CDR3 reads CASSYSNQATYEQYF. Written as DNA, the CDR3 is TGTGCCAGCAGTTACTCGAACCAGGCCACCTACGAGCAGTACTTC.

The chain combines TRBV19 with TRBJ1-1; D remains ambiguous. The CDR3 has 13 amino acids. The germline V and J ends were trimmed by 5 bases and 1 base, with 8 bases remaining between them. From germline, CDR1 is LNHDA and CDR2 SQIVND (reference sequence). Here the CDR3 DNA reads TGTGCCAGTAGTCTCGCCAGGAACACTGAAGCTTTCTTT. Translating gives CASSLARNTEAFF.

CDR3 DNA sequence: TGTGCCAGCAGCCAAGATCCAAGCGGTCCCTACGAGCAGTACTTC. Residues: CASSQDPSGPYEQYF. This chain joins TRBV4-2 and TRBJ2-7; TRBD2 is a possible D gene (5 bases). Germline values: CDR1 LGHNA, CDR2 YNFKEQ. The CDR3 spans 15 residues. Trimming took 0 bases from V and 2 from J, leaving 11 bases between them.

The chain recombines TRBV9 with TRBJ1-2; D unresolved. Germline V gene data show CDR1 as SGDLS and CDR2 as YYNGEE. The CDR3 covers 15 residues. Trimming took 0 bases from V and 2 from J, leaving 11 bases between them. The CDR3 bases are TGTGCCAGCAGCGTAGATGTCTCTTTAAACTATGGCTACACCTTC. This codes for CASSVDVSLNYGYTF.

The chain links TRBV29-1 to TRBJ2-1; TRBD1 aligns across 9 bases. Germline V CDR1 and CDR2: SQVTM, ANQGSEA. The CDR3 covers 14 residues. V dropped 7 bases and J dropped 8; count of bases not matched to a gene: 12. The CDR3 sequence: CSARAGQGNHEQFF. The CDR3 nucleotides read TGCAGCGCTCGCGCCGGACAGGGGAACCATGAGCAGTTCTTC.

This clone is medium-sized by share. The V and J genes are TRBV6-1 and TRBJ1-1; 9 bases are shared with TRBD1. This CDR3 has 15 amino acids. The trim removed 0 bases at V and 5 bases at J, leaving 4 bases unmatched. Germline CDR1 and CDR2: MNHNS and SASEGT. CDR3: CASSEATGGYTEAFF. The CDR3 nucleotides are TGTGCCAGCAGTGAAGCCACAGGGGGCTATACTGAAGCTTTCTTT.

About this clone: The junction differs from germline at one of its ends, possibly a read error. This chain uses TRBV11-2 with TRBJ2-7, with 8 bases identical to TRBD1. Germline assignment: CDR1 SGHAT and CDR2 FQNNGV. The CDR3 totals 17 residues. CDR3 protein: CASSLDPYPTGAYGQYF. The CDR3 bases are TGTGCCAGCAGCTTAGACCCCTACCCGACAGGGGCCTACGGGCAGTACTTC.

This chain connects TRBV4-3 to TRBJ1-4, with TRBD1 matching 7 bases. Per the germline V gene, CDR1 is LGHNA and CDR2 is YSLEER. This CDR3 contains 15 residues. V lost 5 bases, J lost 6 bases, and 9 bases stayed unmatched. CDR3 loop: CASSASQGGDEKLFF. The CDR3 DNA follows: TGCGCCAGCAGCGCCAGCCAGGGGGGAGATGAAAAACTGTTTTTT.

The gene calls are TRBV11-3 and TRBJ2-7; TRBD2 aligns across 7 bases. This CDR3 region has 15 residues. Unmatched junction bases numbered 7, after V lost 4 bases and J lost 1 base. Germline lookup yields CDR1 SGHNT and CDR2 YENEEA. This CDR3 reads CASSSSAGSSYEQYF. CDR3 in DNA: TGTGCCAGCAGCTCCTCAGCGGGGTCATCCTACGAGCAGTACTTC.

The DNA of the CDR3 is TGTGCCTGGAGCCACTCAACGTACAATGAGCAGTTCTTC. It yields the protein CAWSHSTYNEQFF. The chain is built from TRBV30 and TRBJ2-1; D gene unclear. V shed 3 bases and J shed 4 bases, with 10 bases lying between them. The germline V gene encodes CDR1 GTSNPN and CDR2 SVGIG (reference sequence). The CDR3 has 13 amino acids.

This chain links TRBV10-3 with TRBJ2-3, with a weak D call TRBD2 (5 bases). From germline, CDR1 is ENHRY and CDR2 SYGVKD. V dropped 8 bases and J dropped 1 base, with 16 bases sitting between them. CDR3 size: 15 residues. The CDR3 DNA sequence: TGTGCCATCTCCCCCGTGGGAGCGGGCACAGATACGCAGTATTTT. It translates to CAISPVGAGTDTQYF.

The chain combines TRBV7-9 with TRBJ1-5; 7 bases line up with TRBD1. Germline V gives CDR1 SEHNR, CDR2 FQNEAQ (reference sequence). CDR3 length: 14 amino acids. V gave up 1 base and J gave up 5 bases; unmatched junction bases: 2. The CDR3 reads CASSLGQGDQPQHF. The CDR3 DNA follows: TGTGCCAGCAGCTTAGGACAGGGCGATCAGCCCCAGCATTTT.

The chain is built from TRBV5-5 and TRBJ2-1, with D hard to call. Trimming stripped 3 bases from V and 5 bases from J, with 3 bases between. The V gene's germline CDR1 is SGHKS and CDR2 YYEKEE (reference sequence). The CDR3 loop spans 11 amino acids. The CDR3 reads CASSSDNEQFF. The CDR3 DNA sequence: TGTGCCAGCAGCTCGGACAATGAGCAGTTCTTC.

The chain combines TRBV7-9 with TRBJ2-1; 9 bases agree with TRBD2. J lost 6 bases, V lost 2 bases, and 5 bases had no gene match. The CDR3 is made up of 15 amino acids. Germline CDR1 is SEHNR and CDR2 is FQNEAQ (reference sequence). The CDR3 reads CASSLLRGGRNEQFF. The CDR3 nucleotides are TGTGCCAGCAGCTTATTGCGGGGGGGCCGCAATGAGCAGTTCTTC.

The V gene is TRBV9, the J gene TRBJ1-5; 8 bases map to TRBD1. CDR1 and CDR2 (germline): SGDLS, YYNGEE. The CDR3 contains 15 residues. Unmatched junction bases numbered 4, after V lost 3 bases and J lost 2 bases. CDR3 sequence reads: CASSGPGQGNQPQHF. The CDR3, as DNA: TGTGCCAGCAGCGGGCCGGGACAGGGCAATCAGCCCCAGCATTTT.

V gene TRBV6-5 combines with J gene TRBJ2-5, with D perhaps matching TRBD2 (6 bases). CDR1 is MNHEY and CDR2 is SVGAGI in the germline V gene. The CDR3 spans 16 residues. V lost 0 bases and J lost 3, with 14 bases in between. The chain's CDR3 is CASSYSTALAKETQYF. CDR3 DNA sequence: TGTGCCAGCAGTTACTCGACGGCGCTAGCGAAAGAGACCCAGTACTTC.